One and the same sample provided the 7 T cell receptor beta chains below, sequenced in a study of CD8 T cells in Susac syndrome. About 0.45 to 1 ug RNA was reverse transcribed with random hexamers. TCRdb reprocessed the immunoSEQ multiplex PCR reads with MiXCR, giving one entry per CDR3 protein. The sample lists approximately 160,000 distinct CDR3 sequences; approximately 90% were seen once. The sample was CD4+ T cells from PBMCs. The receptors derive from a human donor in good health.

The genes are TRBV30 and TRBJ2-7; TRBD1 matches at 11 bases. Germline V gene data show CDR1 as GTSNPN and CDR2 as SVGIG (reference sequence). This CDR3 has 16 amino acids. V shed 1 base and J 3 bases; nucleotides not matched to a gene: 8. For the CDR3, the DNA is TGTGCCTGGAGTGCCCCCCGGGACAGGGGGAACTACGAGCAGTACTTC. Translating gives CAWSAPRDRGNYEQYF.

The V and J genes are TRBV12-3 or TRBV12-4 and TRBJ1-2; the D is unclear. The V and J ends lost 3 bases and 5 bases respectively, with 4 bases between them. The CDR3 has 11 amino acids. The CDR3 DNA sequence: TGTGCCAGCAGTTTGGGTTATGGCTACACCTTC. Translated: CASSLGYGYTF.

CDR3 amino acids: CASSQPTYPDTQYF. In DNA, the CDR3 is TGCGCCAGCAGTCAACCTACCTACCCAGATACGCAGTATTTT. This chain links TRBV23-1 with TRBJ2-3; D not resolved. TRBV23-1 falls under the ORF class, with uncertain function. Trimming shortened V by 2 bases and J by 4 bases, and 10 bases separated the two germline ends. This CDR3 comprises 14 residues.

DNA for the CDR3: TGCGCCAGCAGCCAAACTTCGTCTAGCGGGTTAGAGACCCAGTACTTC. It is translated as CASSQTSSSGLETQYF. The V gene is TRBV4-1, the J gene TRBJ2-5; 8 bases are shared with TRBD2. After removal of 2 bases from V and 4 bases from J, the junction contained 9 bases not matched to a gene. The CDR3 totals 16 residues. Germline CDR1 MGHRA, CDR2 YSYEKL.

This chain uses TRBV20-1 with TRBJ1-5; no firm D call. Germline loops: CDR1 DFQATT, CDR2 SNEGSKA (reference sequence). V was clipped by 3 bases and J by 0 bases, with 9 bases between them. CDR3 size: 14 residues. CDR3 sequence reads: CSASRPYSNQPQHF. The CDR3 nucleotides read TGCAGTGCTAGCCGTCCTTATAGCAATCAGCCCCAGCATTTT.

The chain is built from TRBV29-1 and TRBJ1-5, with 8 bases identical to TRBD1. Germline trimming cut 4 bases from V and 6 bases from J; bases unmatched to any gene: 5. There are 13 residues in the CDR3. CDR1 and CDR2 (germline): SQVTM, ANQGSEA. The CDR3 spells CSVGQGRFQPQHF. The CDR3 region has the DNA TGCAGCGTTGGACAGGGGAGGTTTCAGCCCCAGCATTTT.

The V and J genes are TRBV4-3 and TRBJ2-2, with unresolved D. This CDR3 has 15 amino acids. Per germline, CDR1 LGHNA and CDR2 YSLEER. Trimming left V 0 bases short and J 4 bases short, with 9 bases between. In DNA, the CDR3 is TGCGCCAGCAGCCAAGACAGGCCTCCCACCGGGGAGCTGTTTTTT. Its translation: CASSQDRPPTGELFF.